A selection of T cell receptor beta chains follows, all from one sample in a study of neoadjuvant nivolumab and ipilimumab in lung cancer. Data came from immunoSEQ multiplex PCR; TCRdb stores just in-frame clones and leaves some out. The sample yields about 8,000 clones, about nine tenths seen once. The source material was tumor tissue, sampled after neoadjuvant nivolumab, alone or with ipilimumab, at or shortly before surgery. The receptors stem from an adult with non-small cell lung cancer. Some clones in this sample may be carry-over from other donors' samples. The CDR3 runs from the conserved cysteine through the conserved F or W. D genes are given only for firm matches. Not every row has a clone size; where given, it reads once, few, many or a size class.

CDR3 | DNA | V | D | J | size
CASSISSRGDVAIQYF | TGCGCCAGCTCTATATCCTCCCGGGGGGACGTGGCCATTCAGTACTTC | TRBV5-1 | TRBD2 | TRBJ2-4 | -
CASSRQPNYEQYF | TGTGCCAGCTCACGACAGCCCAACTACGAGCAGTACTTC | TRBV18 | - | TRBJ2-7 | -
CASSFLNTGELFF | TGTGCCAGCAGTTTCCTAAACACCGGGGAGCTGTTTTTT | TRBV6-5 | - | TRBJ2-2 | -
CASSLGQNEKLFF | TGCGCCAGCAGCTTGGGACAAAATGAAAAACTGTTTTTT | TRBV5-1 | - | TRBJ1-4 | -
CASSRLSGEQYF | TGCGCCAGCAGCCGATTGAGTGGCGAGCAGTACTTC | TRBV5-1 | - | TRBJ2-7 | -
CAWSAPGQGASGYTF | TGTGCCTGGAGTGCACCGGGACAGGGGGCGAGTGGCTACACCTTC | TRBV30 | TRBD1 | TRBJ1-2 | -
CAWSRGYGYTF | TGTGCCTGGAGTAGGGGTTATGGCTACACCTTC | TRBV30 | - | TRBJ1-2 | -
CASSLLIIPGTSGYYNEQFF | TGTGCCAGCAGTTTATTGATTATACCGGGGACTAGCGGGTACTACAATGAGCAGTTCTTC | TRBV7-8 | TRBD2 | TRBJ2-1 | -
CASKANANTGELFF | TGTGCCAGCAAGGCCAACGCGAACACCGGGGAGCTGTTTTTT | TRBV6-5 | - | TRBJ2-2 | -
CASSLLGSGTDTQYF | TGTGCCAGCAGCTTACTCGGGTCGGGCACAGATACGCAGTATTTT | TRBV11-2 | - | TRBJ2-3 | -
CASSITGENNGYTF | TGTGCCAGTAGTATTACAGGTGAAAACAATGGCTACACCTTC | TRBV19 | - | TRBJ1-2 | -
CASSQDLGGSYNEQFF | TGCGCCAGCAGCCAAGATCTGGGGGGCTCATACAATGAGCAGTTCTTC | TRBV4-3 | - | TRBJ2-1 | few
CAWSATTGHYEQYF | TGTGCCTGGAGTGCAACTACAGGACACTACGAGCAGTACTTC | TRBV30 | - | TRBJ2-7 | -
CASSAGTGPLGETQYF | TGTGCCAGCAGCGCCGGGACAGGCCCACTCGGGGAGACCCAGTACTTC | TRBV5-8 | TRBD1 | TRBJ2-5 | -
CASSSRGNQPQHF | TGTGCCAGCAGCTCGAGGGGTAATCAGCCCCAGCATTTT | TRBV7-6 | - | TRBJ1-5 | -
CATRYRVGGSNEQFF | TGTGCCACCAGATACCGGGTCGGCGGTTCGAATGAGCAGTTCTTC | TRBV19 | - | TRBJ2-1 | -
CASSLETGGGYGYTF | TGTGCCAGCAGCTTGGAAACAGGGGGCGGCTATGGCTACACCTTC | TRBV5-6 | TRBD1 | TRBJ1-2 | -
CASSPRTSGSYEQYF | TGCGCCAGCAGCCCCCGGACTAGCGGGTCCTACGAGCAGTACTTC | TRBV4-3 | TRBD2 | TRBJ2-7 | -
CASSTGQGYSNQPQHF | TGTGCCAGCAGCACCGGACAGGGGTATAGCAATCAGCCCCAGCATTTT | TRBV5-6 | TRBD1 | TRBJ1-5 | -
CASSPRAGGRADTQYF | TGTGCCAGCTCACCAAGAGCGGGAGGCAGGGCAGATACGCAGTATTTT | TRBV18 | TRBD2 | TRBJ2-3 | -
CASSSRGQLQETQYF | TGCGCCAGCAGCTCCCGAGGACAGCTCCAAGAGACCCAGTACTTC | TRBV5-1 | - | TRBJ2-5 | -
CASSQFGQGNYGYTF | TGCGCCAGCAGCCAATTTGGACAGGGGAACTATGGCTACACCTTC | TRBV4-3 | TRBD1 | TRBJ1-2 | -
CAITRDLMAGNTIYF | TGTGCCATCACCAGGGACTTGATGGCTGGAAACACCATATATTTT | TRBV10-3 | - | TRBJ1-3 | -
CASSQSLAGAYNEQFF | TGCGCCAGCAGCCAAAGTCTAGCGGGCGCCTACAATGAGCAGTTCTTC | TRBV4-1 | TRBD2 | TRBJ2-1 | -
CASSVRGRDTQYF | TGCGCCAGCAGTGTACGGGGGCGAGATACGCAGTATTTT | TRBV10-1 | - | TRBJ2-3 | -
CAIRGLEKDNEQFF | TGTGCCATCAGGGGTTTGGAGAAGGACAATGAGCAGTTCTTC | TRBV10-3 | - | TRBJ2-1 | -
CASSSPDRNYGYTF | TGTGCCAGCAGTTCACCGGACAGGAACTATGGCTACACCTTC | TRBV6-5 | TRBD1 | TRBJ1-2 | -
CASSLGLRRETQYF | TGTGCCAGCAGCTTGGGACTAAGGAGAGAGACCCAGTACTTC | TRBV5-6 | - | TRBJ2-5 | -
CASSPTISGANVLTF | TGCGCCAGCAGCCCGACAATCTCTGGGGCCAACGTCCTGACTTTC | TRBV5-1 | - | TRBJ2-6 | -
CASSLARTYEQYF | TGTGCCAGCAGCTTAGCCAGAACCTACGAGCAGTACTTC | TRBV7-9 | - | TRBJ2-7 | -
CASSLNKGYNEQFF | TGTGCCAGCAGCTTAAATAAGGGTTACAATGAGCAGTTCTTC | TRBV5-6 | - | TRBJ2-1 | -
CAWSGDSNNEQFF | TGTGCCTGGAGTGGGGACTCCAACAATGAGCAGTTCTTC | TRBV30 | - | TRBJ2-1 | few
CASSVGGTVTTEAFF | TGTGCCAGCAGCGTAGGAGGGACAGTTACCACTGAAGCTTTCTTT | TRBV9 | TRBD1 | TRBJ1-1 | few
CASSHREGRHNEQFF | TGCGCCAGCAGTCACCGGGAGGGCCGCCACAATGAGCAGTTCTTC | TRBV4-3 | TRBD2 | TRBJ2-1 | -
CACTGTGFYEQYF | TGTGCCTGTACCGGGACAGGGTTCTACGAGCAGTACTTC | TRBV30 | TRBD1 | TRBJ2-7 | -
CASSEGGARTGELFF | TGCGCCAGCAGCGAGGGCGGGGCTCGAACCGGGGAGCTGTTTTTT | TRBV5-1 | - | TRBJ2-2 | -
CASSLGVRDPYNEQFF | TGCGCCAGCAGCTTGGGGGTACGGGATCCTTACAATGAGCAGTTCTTC | TRBV5-1 | - | TRBJ2-1 | -
CASSRGLAEYEQYF | TGTGCCAGCAGCCGGGGACTAGCGGAGTACGAGCAGTACTTC | TRBV7-2 | TRBD2 | TRBJ2-7 | -
CASSPPGTDTQYF | TGTGCCAGCAGCCCCCCCGGGACAGATACGCAGTATTTT | TRBV11-2 | - | TRBJ2-3 | -
CASSVADSSSYEQYF | TGTGCCAGCAGCGTAGCGGACTCAAGCTCCTACGAGCAGTACTTC | TRBV9 | - | TRBJ2-7 | once
CATSRWGGDSAYEQYF | TGTGCCACCAGCAGGTGGGGGGGCGACAGCGCCTACGAGCAGTACTTC | TRBV15 | - | TRBJ2-7 | -
CASSTRTGGETGELFF | TGTGCCAGTAGTACTCGGACAGGGGGCGAAACCGGGGAGCTGTTTTTT | TRBV19 | TRBD1 | TRBJ2-2 | -
CASSPDRGGEQFF | TGCGCCAGCAGCCCGGACAGGGGCGGAGAGCAGTTCTTC | TRBV4-3 | TRBD1 | TRBJ2-1 | -
CASRSGTSGRTSYEQYF | TGCGCCAGCAGATCCGGGACTAGCGGGAGAACATCCTACGAGCAGTACTTC | TRBV5-1 | TRBD2 | TRBJ2-7 | -
CASSPPGLAFQETQYF | TGCGCCAGCAGCCCGCCGGGACTAGCGTTCCAAGAGACCCAGTACTTC | TRBV5-1 | TRBD2 | TRBJ2-5 | -
CASSLGKNQPQHF | TGTGCCAGCAGCTTAGGGAAGAATCAGCCCCAGCATTTT | TRBV7-8 | - | TRBJ1-5 | -
CASSYSDRAVPQPQHF | TGTGCCAGCAGTTACTCAGACAGGGCGGTACCCCAGCCCCAGCATTTT | TRBV6-6 | TRBD1 | TRBJ1-5 | -
CASIHLGSWDTEAFF | TGTGCCAGCATCCACCTGGGATCCTGGGACACTGAAGCTTTCTTT | TRBV2 | - | TRBJ1-1 | -
CASSTGQELAEAFF | TGCGCCAGCAGCACGGGACAGGAGTTGGCTGAAGCTTTCTTT | TRBV5-1 | TRBD1 | TRBJ1-1 | -
CASRLTGNTEAFF | TGTGCCAGCAGGTTAACAGGTAACACTGAAGCTTTCTTT | TRBV5-5 | - | TRBJ1-1 | -
CASVTSHPTDTQYF | TGTGCCAGTGTGACTAGCCACCCCACAGATACGCAGTATTTT | TRBV6-1 | TRBD2 | TRBJ2-3 | -
CASSLDTGTGAGYTF | TGTGCCAGCAGCTTAGATACGGGGACAGGGGCTGGCTACACCTTC | TRBV11-2 | TRBD1 | TRBJ1-2 | -
CATSKPLGTLGANVLTF | TGTGCCACCAGCAAACCCTTGGGGACGCTCGGGGCCAACGTCCTGACTTTC | TRBV15 | - | TRBJ2-6 | few